This T cell receptor beta chain was captured by sequencing in a study of T cell responses to AZD1222 COVID-19 vaccine. Worth noting for this clone: No antigen is known for it.

Germline loops: CDR1 SGDLS, CDR2 YYNGEE. With 3 bases clipped from V and 14 bases from J, the junction kept 2 bases outside the gene matches. CDR3 size: 12 residues. The method was immunoSEQ multiplex PCR; TCRdb's version includes in-frame clones alone and lacks a portion of them. The data hold 110,000 to 150,000 clones, with approximately 95% observed a single time. Study-level results: Vaccine-associated CD4 TCRs spanned spike, dominant at 160-218 and 743-854. Just six or seven AZD1222 recipients tested seropositive at baseline. Most donors were white British and more were female, and clonal diversity was possibly underestimated. Unmutated variant regions are reportedly targeted by nearly half of spike-specific TCRs.

V gene TRBV9 combines with J gene TRBJ1-4, with 12 nucleotides matching TRBD1. The sample was peripheral blood, taken on day 0 of MenACWY control vaccination. This clonotype originated in an adult in good health. The chain's CDR3 is CASSGGQGALFF. The CDR3 coding sequence is TGTGCCAGCAGCGGGGGACAGGGGGCCCTGTTTTTT.